The 5 T cell receptor beta chains listed next were all sequenced from one sample in a study of cytomegalovirus exposure and HLA in healthy donors. PCR was performed using 60 Vbeta and 13 Jbeta primers. Sequencing was performed with immunoSEQ multiplex PCR; in TCRdb, only in-frame clones are kept and a portion is missing. The sample yields roughly 88,000 clones, roughly 71% seen once. Source material: PBMCs. The source is a man aged 45-65 years in good health and CMV-seronegative.

The genes are TRBV29-1 and TRBJ2-5; 8 nucleotides line up with TRBD1. The last part of the DNA fits TRBJ2-7 better; the J call may be wrong. CDR1 and CDR2 from the germline V gene are SQVTM and ANQGSEA. The CDR3 length is 13 residues. The CDR3 coding sequence is TGCAGCGCAGCAGGGGGCCTTGTCAGCGAGCAGTACTTC. It codes for CSAAGGLVSEQYF.

V usage is TRBV4-3 and J usage is TRBJ1-2, with 9 bases matching TRBD1. Germline lookup yields CDR1 LGHNA and CDR2 YSLEER. The CDR3 spans 13 residues. Trimming cost V 5 bases and J 7 bases; bases outside gene matches: 5. CDR3 region: CASSKQGARGYTF. The CDR3 DNA follows: TGCGCCAGCAGCAAACAGGGGGCGCGTGGCTACACCTTC.

The chain has TRBV12-5 and TRBJ1-1; tentatively, D is TRBD1 (6 bases). Trimming cost V 3 bases and J 4 bases, with 12 bases left between them. Germline CDR1 and CDR2: LGHNT and FRNRAP. CDR3 length: 14 amino acids. CDR3 residues: CASGLGGAGTEAFF. In nucleotides, the CDR3 is TGTGCTAGTGGTTTAGGGGGGGCCGGCACTGAAGCTTTCTTT.

The CDR3 region has the DNA TGTGCCAGCAGCTTAGCGCTAGCAGCAAACTATGGCTACACCTTC. This sequence encodes CASSLALAANYGYTF. V usage is TRBV7-9 and J usage is TRBJ1-2; D call uncertain. The CDR3 runs to 15 residues. From germline, CDR1 is SEHNR and CDR2 FQNEAQ (reference sequence). Trimming removed 0 bases at V and 2 bases at J, with 10 bases between.

This chain connects TRBV5-6 to TRBJ1-6, with 7 bases that match TRBD1. Germline loops: CDR1 SGHDT, CDR2 YYEEEE. V was clipped by 5 bases and J by 3 bases; unmatched bases: 5. This CDR3 is 15 amino acids long. The CDR3: CASSRRGLYNSPLHF. The CDR3 coding sequence is TGTGCCAGCAGTAGAAGGGGGCTCTATAATTCACCCCTCCACTTT.